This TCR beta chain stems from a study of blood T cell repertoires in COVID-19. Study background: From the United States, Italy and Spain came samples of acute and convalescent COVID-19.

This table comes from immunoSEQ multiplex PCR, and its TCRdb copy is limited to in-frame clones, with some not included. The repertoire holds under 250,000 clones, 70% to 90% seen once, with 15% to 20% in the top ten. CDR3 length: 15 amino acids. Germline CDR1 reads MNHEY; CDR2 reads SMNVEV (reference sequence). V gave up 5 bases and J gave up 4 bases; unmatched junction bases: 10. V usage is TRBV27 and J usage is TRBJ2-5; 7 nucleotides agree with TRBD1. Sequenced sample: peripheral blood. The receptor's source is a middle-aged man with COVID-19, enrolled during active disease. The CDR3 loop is CASSPLSYRGETQYF. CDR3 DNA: TGTGCCAGCAGTCCGTTATCTTACAGGGGAGAGACCCAGTACTTC.